The 16 T cell receptor beta chains below all came from one sample that was sequenced in a study of regulatory T cells in long-lasting Graves disease. Noted time point: persistent/refractory GD, antithyroid drugs over 5 years with positive TRAb. Preparation of the TCR library used RNA extracted from PBMCs. TCR beta libraries were built with iRepertoire HTBI primers and Arm-PCR of CDR3 regions. MiXCR, applied by TCRdb to the multiplex PCR reads, yields one record per CDR3 protein. This sample carries 300,000 or so distinct CDR3 sequences, less than 20% of them seen once, and the ten largest clones take less than 30%. The source material was peripheral blood mononuclear cells (PBMCs), sampled when the disease was refractory, from a patient treated with antithyroid drugs. The receptor source for this set is a female donor with Graves disease.

In its sample, this clonotype was seen a few times. The chain is built from TRBV4-1 and TRBJ1-2; no firm D call. Germline values: CDR1 MGHRA, CDR2 YSYEKL. The CDR3 is 14 residues long. Trimming left V 1 base short and J 6 bases short, with 12 bases between. The chain's CDR3 is CASSQVKARDGYTF. CDR3 bases: TGCGCCAGCAGCCAAGTAAAAGCTAGGGATGGCTACACCTTC.

The chain couples TRBV24-1 to TRBJ2-3, with D unresolved. V lost 5 bases and J 2 bases, leaving 13 bases between the germline ends. This CDR3 is built from 15 residues. CDR1 is KGHDR and CDR2 is SFDVKD in the germline V gene. For the CDR3, the DNA is TGTGCCACCAGTGGTGGACGGCAATCCACAGATACGCAGTATTTT. Translating it yields CATSGGRQSTDTQYF.

This clonotype was seen many times. The chain joins TRBV20-1 to TRBJ2-5, with 8 bases matching TRBD2. Germline V CDR1 and CDR2: DFQATT, SNEGSKA (reference sequence). The CDR3 extends over 16 amino acids. Trimming at V came to 1 base and at J to 0 bases, leaving 7 bases not matched to a gene. DNA for the CDR3: TGCAGTGCTAGAGGGGTAGCGGGGAGTAACCAAGAGACCCAGTACTTC. It specifies CSARGVAGSNQETQYF.

This clonotype was detected ten times or more. The rearrangement links TRBV6-1 to TRBJ1-2; D uncertain. The germline CDR1 and CDR2 sequences are MNHNS and SASEGT. The CDR3 consists of 13 residues. Trimming removed 5 bases at V and 4 bases at J, with 11 bases between. CDR3 sequence reads: CASSRNPFYGYTF. The CDR3 nucleotides are TGTGCCAGCAGTCGAAATCCGTTCTATGGCTACACCTTC.

This clonotype was counted many times. The rearrangement uses TRBV7-6 and TRBJ1-4; D is undetermined. The ends were cut back, 1 base at V and 7 bases at J, with 16 bases in the middle. This CDR3 region has 16 residues. CDR1 is SGHVS and CDR2 is FNYEAQ in the germline V gene. Here the CDR3 reads CASSLGWAERTEKLFF. Written as DNA, the CDR3 is TGTGCCAGCAGCTTAGGTTGGGCCGAACGAACTGAAAAACTGTTTTTT.

This chain links TRBV20-1 with TRBJ2-2; TRBD2 aligns across 7 bases. Losses at the gene ends were 3 bases for V and 0 bases for J; bases not matched to a gene: 4. The CDR3 runs to 15 residues. Germline CDR1 and CDR2: DFQATT and SNEGSKA (reference sequence). CDR3 sequence: CSASSAGANTGELFF. The CDR3 DNA reads TGCAGTGCTAGTTCGGCGGGGGCGAACACCGGGGAGCTGTTTTTT.

The chain recombines TRBV14 with TRBJ1-1; D gene ambiguous. Trimming removed 1 base from V and 7 bases from J, with 25 bases in between. The CDR3 runs to 18 residues. Looked up from germline, CDR1 is SGHDN and CDR2 is FVKESK. The CDR3 bases are TGTGCCAGCAGCCAAGCTACCGTGCTAGGGATGGACCACCTTGAAGCTTTCTTT. Translating gives CASSQATVLGMDHLEAFF.

This clonotype was recorded many times. The rearrangement joins TRBV6-1 to TRBJ1-2, with 12 nucleotides matching TRBD1. The V gene end was trimmed by 5 bases and the J gene end by 4 bases; junction bases not matched to a gene: 8. Per germline, CDR1 MNHNS and CDR2 SASEGT. The CDR3 sequence is 16 residues long. CDR3 DNA sequence: TGTGCCAGCAGTCAGGAAGGGACAGGGGGCTTCTATGGCTACACCTTC. Translating it yields CASSQEGTGGFYGYTF.

The sample holds many counts of this clonotype. This sequence joins TRBV9 and TRBJ2-5; D is unresolved. CDR1 is SGDLS, CDR2 YYNGEE, per germline. V lost 3 bases and J lost 7, with 13 bases in between. The CDR3 runs to 13 residues. CDR3 protein: CASSAGGMGTQYF. As DNA, the CDR3 is TGTGCCAGCAGCGCCGGCGGTATGGGGACCCAGTACTTC.

This clonotype appeared many times. V is TRBV27 and J is TRBJ2-7, with D perhaps given as TRBD1 or TRBD2 (6 bases each). The V gene lost 4 bases and the J gene lost 2 bases, with 15 bases spanning the gap. Germline CDR1 reads MNHEY; CDR2 reads SMNVEV (reference sequence). The CDR3 is 15 amino acids. In nucleotides, the CDR3 is TGTGCCAGCAGTTCATGGGGGGACAACCCCTACGAGCAGTACTTC. It specifies CASSSWGDNPYEQYF.

Only a few counts were recorded for this clonotype. The chain has TRBV4-3 and TRBJ1-2; D unclear. V was pared by 1 base and J by 4 bases, with 13 bases between. The germline V gene has CDR1 LGHNA and CDR2 YSLEER. This CDR3 has 15 amino acids. The CDR3 DNA is TGCGCCAGCAGCCAAGTCTCCGGGGTGGGCTATGGCTACACCTTC. As protein: CASSQVSGVGYGYTF.

The chain joins TRBV4-2 to TRBJ2-7; weak D call: TRBD2 (7 bases). Germline V CDR1 and CDR2: LGHNA, YNFKEQ. Deletions cut 0 bases from V and 3 bases from J, with 18 bases between. This CDR3 spans 17 amino acids. The CDR3 bases are TGTGCCAGCAGCCAAGAAACCTCCCGGGGGGCCCTCTACGAGCAGTACTTC. Translation: CASSQETSRGALYEQYF.

The genes are TRBV3-1 and TRBJ2-7; 7 bases are a match to TRBD1. The CDR3 has 13 amino acids. V trimming: 5 bases; J trimming: 9 bases; junction bases outside the gene matches: 10. The germline V gene encodes CDR1 LGHDT and CDR2 YNNKEL (reference sequence). The chain's CDR3 is CASSASTGSGQYF. The CDR3 nucleotides are TGTGCCAGCAGCGCATCGACAGGGAGCGGGCAGTACTTC.

This clonotype appeared a few times. This chain uses TRBV25-1 with TRBJ2-7; D unresolved. Per germline, CDR1 MGHDK and CDR2 SYGVNS. The CDR3 spans 13 residues. V lost 1 base and J 3 bases, leaving 7 bases between the germline ends. CDR3 in amino acids: CASSESGVYEQYF. For the CDR3, the DNA is TGTGCCAGCAGTGAATCTGGAGTCTACGAGCAGTACTTC.

This clonotype turned up a few times. The V gene is TRBV28, the J gene TRBJ2-2; D is tentatively TRBD1 or TRBD2 (6 bases each). The CDR3 has 14 amino acids. V gave up 7 bases and J gave up 3 bases, with 12 bases separating them. Germline assignment: CDR1 MDHEN and CDR2 SYDVKM. The CDR3 coding sequence is TGTGCCAGCACGGGTAGGGGGGACACCGGGGAGCTGTTTTTT. It encodes CASTGRGDTGELFF.

This clonotype showed up just a few times. The V gene is TRBV20-1, the J gene TRBJ1-1; 8 bases map to TRBD1. J gave up 7 bases and V 0 bases, and 7 bases lay outside the gene matches. This CDR3 is built from 14 residues. In germline, CDR1 is DFQATT, CDR2 SNEGSKA (reference sequence). This CDR3 reads CSARDLGTGFEAFF. DNA for the CDR3: TGCAGTGCTAGAGATCTGGGGACAGGCTTTGAAGCTTTCTTT.